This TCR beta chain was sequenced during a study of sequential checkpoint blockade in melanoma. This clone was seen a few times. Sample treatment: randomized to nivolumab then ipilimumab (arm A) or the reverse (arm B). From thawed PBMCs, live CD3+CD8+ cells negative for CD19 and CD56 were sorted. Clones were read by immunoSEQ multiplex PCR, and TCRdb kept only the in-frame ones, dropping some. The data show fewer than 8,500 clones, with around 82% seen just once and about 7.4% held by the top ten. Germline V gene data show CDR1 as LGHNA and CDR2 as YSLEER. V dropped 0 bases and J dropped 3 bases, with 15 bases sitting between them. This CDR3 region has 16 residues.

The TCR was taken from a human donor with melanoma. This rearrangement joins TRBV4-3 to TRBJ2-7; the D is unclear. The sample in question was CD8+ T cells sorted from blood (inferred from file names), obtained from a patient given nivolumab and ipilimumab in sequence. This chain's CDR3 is CASSQDLSHRVYEQYF. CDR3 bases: TGCGCCAGCAGCCAAGATCTTTCCCATCGGGTCTACGAGCAGTACTTC.